This T cell receptor (beta chain) was sequenced in a study of T cell responses to AZD1222 COVID-19 vaccine. Study results and caveats: Spike-wide coverage was observed for vaccine-associated CD4 TCRs, with dominant responses at 160-218 and 743-854. A reported finding is that nearly half of spike-specific TCRs target unmutated variant regions. At baseline, just 6 or 7 AZD1222 recipients tested seropositive.

Measured with immunoSEQ multiplex PCR; TCRdb has only the in-frame clones, and not every one. The sample lists fewer than 200,000 clones; around 94% were seen once. The CDR3 runs to 13 residues. The V gene's germline CDR1 is MNHEY and CDR2 SVGAGI. The germline V and J ends were trimmed by 2 bases and 4 bases, with 6 bases remaining between them. To note about this clone: Its antigen is not identified.

The chain combines TRBV6-5 with TRBJ1-5; no firm D call. This receptor was taken from an adult in good health. Sequenced material: peripheral blood, taken on day 0 of AZD1222 vaccination. Here the CDR3 DNA reads TGTGCCAGCAGTTACGGGGTGAATCAGCCCCAGCATTTT. Its translation is CASSYGVNQPQHF.